This TCR beta chain originates from a study of CD8+CD57+ T cells in acquired aplastic anemia. Study-wide findings and caveats: Patients and controls had in common 25 to 30 CD8+ CDR3 sequences.

Trimming took off 4 bases at V and 0 bases at J, with 10 bases between the two ends. The CDR3 is 15 residues long. The germline V gene encodes CDR1 ENHRY and CDR2 SYGVKD. Template material for TCR beta VDJ and CDR3 profiling consisted of genomic DNA. TCRdb redid the calling of the reads with MiXCR, one entry per CDR3 protein. Counted here are hundreds of thousands of distinct CDR3 sequences, 25% to 40% occurring once; the ten biggest clones make up less than 0.85%. For sequencing, patients were chosen who had shown expansion of CD8+CD57+ cells by flow cytometry. The patients, all of them, had severe acquired aplastic anemia. Receipt of therapy had not occurred in any patient by the time of blood sampling. In its sample, this clonotype was seen many times. Its antigen is unidentified.

The sample taken for sequencing was sorted CD4+, CD8+, or CD8+CD57+ T cells (not recorded which) from PBMCs. The TCR was taken from a human donor with aplastic anemia. The chain recombines TRBV10-3 with TRBJ1-3; unclear D gene. DNA of the CDR3: TGTGCCATCAGTGCGGTCCGGCACTCTGGAAACACCATATATTTT. It translates to CAISAVRHSGNTIYF.